These T cell receptor beta chains were read from a single sample in a study of CXCR3-negative and CXCR3-positive naive CD8 T cells. TCRdb re-analyzed the 5' RACE reads; it lists each CDR3 protein once, without DNA. The table for this sample gives around 34,000 distinct CDR3 sequences. What was sequenced was memory CD8+ T cells from blood. The origin of the receptors is a human donor in good health. Some clones in this sample may be carry-over from other donors' samples. CDR3s include the opening cysteine and the closing phenylalanine or tryptophan. Size tells how often a clone was seen (once, few, many) or the class of an expanded clone, and some rows leave it out.

v_gene	j_gene	abundance	CDR3aa
TRBV4-3	TRBJ1-1	-	CASSPKMGTGSSEAFF
TRBV6-2/TRBV6-3	TRBJ2-3	-	CASRAGDTHTDTQYF
TRBV27	TRBJ2-7	-	CASSIGGHIYEQYF
TRBV28	TRBJ1-1	-	CASSLFSEYTEAFF
TRBV29-1	TRBJ1-2	-	CSVTREEYYGYTF
TRBV10-3	TRBJ1-2	-	CAISERDGSYGYTF
TRBV20-1	TRBJ2-5	-	CSARGGTSGGPQETQYF
TRBV20-1	TRBJ1-1	-	CSARDISFGDKNTEAFF
TRBV6-5	TRBJ2-1	-	CASSYEGYNEQFF
TRBV29-1	TRBJ2-2	medium-sized	CSVLENGGNGELFF
TRBV28	TRBJ1-1	-	CASSSQGATITEAFF
TRBV4-3	TRBJ2-1	-	CASSQDDQGWSEQFF
TRBV6-5	TRBJ2-7	-	CASTSSYEQYF
TRBV4-3	TRBJ1-1	-	CASSQDLIVANTEALF